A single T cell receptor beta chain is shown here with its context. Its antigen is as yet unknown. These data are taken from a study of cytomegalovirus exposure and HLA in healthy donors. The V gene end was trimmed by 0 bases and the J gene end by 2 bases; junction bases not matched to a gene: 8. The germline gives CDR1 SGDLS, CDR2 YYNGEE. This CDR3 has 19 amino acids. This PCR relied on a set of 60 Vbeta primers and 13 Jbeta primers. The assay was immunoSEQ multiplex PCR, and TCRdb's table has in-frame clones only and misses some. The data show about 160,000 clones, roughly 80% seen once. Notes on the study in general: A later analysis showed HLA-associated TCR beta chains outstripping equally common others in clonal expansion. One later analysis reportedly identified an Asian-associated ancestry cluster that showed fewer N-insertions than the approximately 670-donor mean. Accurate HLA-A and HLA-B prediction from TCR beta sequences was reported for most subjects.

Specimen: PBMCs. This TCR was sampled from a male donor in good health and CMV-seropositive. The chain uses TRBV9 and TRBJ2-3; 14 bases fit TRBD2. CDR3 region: CASSVGTSGGFLSTDTQYF. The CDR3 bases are TGTGCCAGCAGCGTAGGGACTAGCGGGGGGTTTCTGTCCACAGATACGCAGTATTTT.